The 21 T cell receptor beta chains below were found in one sample sequenced in a study of T cell responses to AZD1222 COVID-19 vaccine (TCRdb year 2021). The time point tag for this specimen amounts to: about 28 days (+/-7) after the second vaccine dose. The library was built by means of the immunoSEQ multiplex PCR assay. The table was pulled from immuneACCESS by TCRdb, which kept in-frame rearrangements only. Such tables lose some clones; where checked, under half of the loss comes from unresolved V genes, and the rest has no known cause. In this sample the table shows under 170,000 clones, roughly 90% of which occur a single time. Clones ranked in the top ten supply approximately 3.5% of the sample. Sequencing was performed on peripheral blood, taken 28 days after the second AZD1222 dose. Receptors were obtained from an adult who received the AZD1222 COVID-19 vaccine.

This clone was found once. The chain carries TRBV24-1 and TRBJ1-2; 10 positions match TRBD1. Germline values: CDR1 KGHDR, CDR2 SFDVKD. V was pared by 4 bases and J by 6 bases, with 7 bases of the junction left unmatched. The CDR3 runs 15 residues. CDR3 DNA: TGTGCCACCAGTGAGCCGGGACAGGGGCTCGATGGCTACACCTTC. Translation: CATSEPGQGLDGYTF.

The CDR3 coding sequence is TGTGCCATCAGGGACAGCGAATCCTATAATTCACCCCTCCACTTT. Translated: CAIRDSESYNSPLHF. The chain carries TRBV10-3 and TRBJ1-6; D is possibly TRBD1 (6 bases). The germline V gene encodes CDR1 ENHRY and CDR2 SYGVKD. This CDR3 is built from 15 residues. Trimming left V 6 bases short and J 1 base short, with 10 bases between.

The chain has TRBV28 and TRBJ2-5; maybe TRBD2 (6 bases). Trimming took off 1 base at V and 1 base at J, with 13 bases between the two ends. The germline CDR1 and CDR2 sequences are MDHEN and SYDVKM. CDR3 length equals 16 residues. As DNA, the CDR3 is TGTGCCAGCAGTTTATCAACGGGAGCGGCCCAAGAGACCCAGTACTTC. Translation gives CASSLSTGAAQETQYF.

The chain couples TRBV6-5 to TRBJ1-2; maybe TRBD1 (5 bases). The CDR3 loop spans 16 amino acids. V was clipped by 0 bases and J by 2 bases, with 13 bases between them. Germline loops: CDR1 MNHEY, CDR2 SVGAGI. CDR3 bases: TGTGCCAGCAGTTACTCGCGCGTCAGGGTCAACTATGGCTACACCTTC. Amino acids: CASSYSRVRVNYGYTF.

The chain carries TRBV5-1 and TRBJ2-2; possibly TRBD2 for D (5 bases). The CDR3 extends over 14 amino acids. Germline V gene lookup returns CDR1 SGHRS and CDR2 YFSETQ. V was pared by 3 bases and J by 6 bases, with 12 bases between. In nucleotides, the CDR3 is TGCGCCAGCAGCTACGAGGGATACCCCGGGGAGCTGTTTTTT. This codes for CASSYEGYPGELFF.

The rearrangement joins TRBV29-1 to TRBJ1-2; maybe TRBD1 (5 bases). V gave up 0 bases and J gave up 4 bases, with 15 bases separating them. Germline V gives CDR1 SQVTM, CDR2 ANQGSEA. The CDR3 contains 15 residues. CDR3 sequence reads: CSVEDLHGTPYGYTF. For the CDR3, the DNA is TGCAGCGTTGAAGATCTTCACGGGACCCCCTATGGCTACACCTTC. Filled out from reference TRBV29-1 and TRBJ1-2, the complete variable domain reads SAVISQKPSRDICQRGTSLTIQCQVDSQVTMMFWYRQQPGQSLTLIATANQGSEATYESGFVIDKFPISRPNLTFSTLTVSNMSPEDSSIYLCSVEDLHGTPYGYTFGSGTRLTVV.

The rearrangement links TRBV18 to TRBJ2-7; TRBD1 matches 7 bases. V was clipped by 2 bases and J by 0 bases; unmatched bases: 1. The germline V gene encodes CDR1 KGHSH and CDR2 LQKENI. The length of the CDR3 is 14 residues. The CDR3 here is CASSPGQVSYEQYF. CDR3 in DNA: TGTGCCAGCTCACCAGGACAGGTCTCCTACGAGCAGTACTTC.

The chain recombines TRBV6-6 with TRBJ2-1, with no clear D. Per germline, CDR1 MNHNY and CDR2 SVGAGI (reference sequence). The CDR3 covers 16 residues. The V end lost 2 bases, the J end lost 3 bases, and 14 bases lay between the germline ends. The CDR3: CASSYPAGGFYNEQFF. CDR3 DNA sequence: TGTGCCAGCAGTTACCCCGCTGGCGGATTCTACAATGAGCAGTTCTTC.

This clone appeared a single time. The J gene is TRBJ1-1, the V gene TRBV19; D remains unclear. The V gene lost 3 bases and the J gene lost 1 base, with 9 bases spanning the gap. The CDR3 loop spans 14 amino acids. Germline V gene sequence: CDR1 LNHDA, CDR2 SQIVND (reference sequence). CDR3 region: CASSMGGRNTEAFF. CDR3 bases: TGTGCCAGTAGTATGGGAGGAAGGAACACTGAAGCTTTCTTT.

J is TRBJ2-1 and V is TRBV5-6; TRBD2 matches at 7 bases. CDR3 length: 14 residues. J lost 12 bases, V lost 5 bases, and 14 bases had no gene match. The V gene's germline CDR1 is SGHDT and CDR2 YYEEEE. This CDR3 is CASSSGLAVLAQFF. CDR3 bases: TGTGCCAGCAGTTCCGGGCTAGCGGTTTTGGCGCAGTTCTTC. The whole variable domain, filled in from reference TRBV5-6 and TRBJ2-1, reads DAGVTQSPTHLIKTRGQQVTLRCSPKSGHDTVSWYQQALGQGPQFIFQYYEEEERQRGNFPDRFSGHQFPNYSSELNVNALLLGDSALYLCASSSGLAVLAQFFGPGTRLTVL.

The chain couples TRBV30 to TRBJ1-2; no reliable D call. The CDR3 has 13 amino acids. The germline V gene has CDR1 GTSNPN and CDR2 SVGIG (reference sequence). V lost 2 bases to trimming and J lost 1 base, with 8 bases between them. This CDR3 reads CAWSPDGNYGYTF. The CDR3 region has the DNA TGTGCCTGGAGTCCGGACGGTAACTATGGCTACACCTTC.

The chain is built from TRBV3-1 (or the pseudogene TRBV3-2) and TRBJ2-5; 9 bases fit TRBD1. After removal of 6 bases from V and 1 base from J, the junction contained 9 bases not matched to a gene. This CDR3 has 16 amino acids. CDR1 is LGHDT and CDR2 is YNNKEL in the germline V gene (reference sequence). The CDR3 DNA follows: TGTGCCAGCAGTCGCGGGATGGGACAGGGCCAAGAGACCCAGTACTTC. Translated: CASSRGMGQGQETQYF.

This clone was detected once. The chain recombines TRBV2 with TRBJ2-5; TRBD1 matches 7 bases. CDR3 length: 16 amino acids. Per germline, CDR1 SNHLY and CDR2 FYNNEI. Trimming took 6 bases from V and 4 from J; bases not matched to a gene: 14. The CDR3 spells CASSSSAGRGRETQYF. CDR3 DNA: TGTGCCAGCAGCTCCAGCGCGGGTAGGGGGCGAGAGACCCAGTACTTC.

V and J are TRBV19 and TRBJ1-2, with 7 bases aligning to TRBD1. Per the germline V gene, CDR1 is LNHDA and CDR2 is SQIVND (reference sequence). There are 17 residues in the CDR3. V trimming: 0 bases; J trimming: 2 bases; junction bases outside the gene matches: 9. CDR3 amino acids: CASSIDNPLTGNYGYTF. The CDR3 nucleotides are TGTGCCAGTAGTATAGATAATCCCCTGACAGGGAACTATGGCTACACCTTC. Full variable domain (missing parts from reference TRBV19 and TRBJ1-2): DGGITQSPKYLFRKEGQNVTLSCEQNLNHDAMYWYRQDPGQGLRLIYYSQIVNDFQKGDIAEGYSVSREKKESFPLTVTSAQKNPTAFYLCASSIDNPLTGNYGYTFGSGTRLTVV.

In this sample, this clone turned up a few times. The rearrangement joins TRBV4-2 to TRBJ2-7; D may be TRBD2 (6 bases). V was clipped by 4 bases and J by 5 bases, with 15 bases between them. The CDR3 contains 14 residues. Germline CDR1 LGHNA, CDR2 YNFKEQ. The CDR3 spells CASSRTGDRDEQYF. The CDR3, as DNA: TGTGCCAGCAGCCGGACGGGAGATAGGGACGAGCAGTACTTC.

This chain uses TRBV29-1 with TRBJ2-3, with TRBD2 as a possible D gene (5 bases). Germline V CDR1 and CDR2: SQVTM, ANQGSEA. The CDR3 length is 15 residues. Trimming pared 7 bases from V and 1 base from J, leaving 18 bases between. The CDR3 is CSAPLRSRGTDTQYF. CDR3 sequence (DNA): TGCAGCGCCCCCTTGCGGTCGCGGGGCACAGATACGCAGTATTTT.

This rearrangement joins TRBV7-9 to TRBJ1-2; tentative D call: TRBD1 (5 bases). The CDR3 length is 16 residues. The germline V and J ends were trimmed by 1 base and 1 base, with 13 bases remaining between them. The germline V gene has CDR1 SEHNR and CDR2 FQNEAQ (reference sequence). The DNA for the CDR3 is TGTGCCAGCAGCTTAGTCCAGGGATCGTATAACTATGGCTACACCTTC. Encoded protein: CASSLVQGSYNYGYTF. Variable domain in full (rest from reference TRBV7-9 and TRBJ1-2): DTGVSQNPRHKITKRGQNVTFRCDPISEHNRLYWYRQTLGQGPEFLTYFQNEAQLEKSRLLSDRFSAERPKGSFSTLEIQRTEQGDSAMYLCASSLVQGSYNYGYTFGSGTRLTVV.

CDR3 region: CASSGLAGGPQDEQYF. The CDR3 nucleotides are TGCGCCAGCAGCGGACTAGCGGGAGGGCCTCAGGACGAGCAGTACTTC. V usage is TRBV4-3 and J usage is TRBJ2-7, with 15 bases aligning to TRBD2. V was clipped by 5 bases and J by 5 bases; unmatched bases: 7. The CDR3 is 16 amino acids. The germline gives CDR1 LGHNA, CDR2 YSLEER.

The V and J genes are TRBV7-2 and TRBJ1-6; D gene uncertain. Germline values: CDR1 SGHTA, CDR2 FQGNSA. The CDR3 runs 16 residues. V lost 2 bases and J 6 bases, leaving 14 bases between the germline ends. CDR3 sequence reads: CASSLWYSEVNSPLHF. The CDR3 DNA sequence: TGTGCCAGCAGCTTATGGTACAGCGAAGTTAATTCACCCCTCCACTTT.

This chain joins TRBV18 and TRBJ1-5, with 7 bases matching TRBD1. V was pared by 2 bases and J by 0 bases, with 13 bases of the junction left unmatched. From germline, CDR1 is KGHSH and CDR2 LQKENI. The CDR3 length is 19 residues. The CDR3 sequence is CASSPFRSLGQASNQPQHF. For the CDR3, the DNA is TGTGCCAGCTCACCATTTCGGAGCCTCGGACAGGCTAGCAATCAGCCCCAGCATTTT. The full variable domain, rest sourced from reference TRBV18 and TRBJ1-5, is NAGVMQNPRHLVRRRGQEARLRCSPMKGHSHVYWYRQLPEEGLKFMVYLQKENIIDESGMPKERFSAEFPKEGPSILRIQQVVRGDSAAYFCASSPFRSLGQASNQPQHFGDGTRLSIL.

This rearrangement joins TRBV29-1 to TRBJ1-1; D is uncertain. The CDR3 runs to 13 residues. Germline values: CDR1 SQVTM, CDR2 ANQGSEA. Trimming took off 4 bases at V and 3 bases at J, with 12 bases between the two ends. CDR3 DNA: TGCAGCGTTGGTTATGAAAGATACACTGAAGCTTTCTTT. This translates into CSVGYERYTEAFF.